These T cell receptor beta chains were read from a single sample in a study of Graves' ophthalmopathy and Graves' hyperthyroidism. TCRdb used MiXCR to reprocess the multiplex PCR reads, holding one entry per CDR3 protein. Of hundreds of thousands of distinct CDR3 sequences detected, around a fifth appear once; the ten largest clones hold approximately 6.5%. Sequenced input: peripheral blood. The receptors shown here come from a woman in her late teens or twenties with stable Graves' hyperthyroidism. Some clones in this sample may be carry-over from other donors' samples. The CDR3 runs from the conserved cysteine through the conserved F or W. Fields, in order: clone size, J gene, V gene, D gene, CDR3 protein, CDR3 DNA. A D gene is named only where the DNA matches it firmly. A row's size may be missing; if present it is once, few, many or a size class.

clone size: many; J gene: TRBJ1-6; V gene: TRBV5-1; D gene: -; CDR3 protein: CASSLGTAYNSPLHF; CDR3 DNA: TGCGCCAGCAGCTTGGGGACAGCCTATAATTCACCCCTCCACTTT
clone size: many; J gene: TRBJ2-7; V gene: TRBV19; D gene: TRBD1; CDR3 protein: CASSKDRGQNEQYF; CDR3 DNA: TGTGCCAGTAGTAAGGACAGGGGGCAAAACGAGCAGTACTTC
clone size: many; J gene: TRBJ2-7; V gene: TRBV5-1; D gene: TRBD2; CDR3 protein: CASSSGLAGGIYEQYF; CDR3 DNA: TGCGCCAGCAGCTCGGGACTAGCGGGAGGTATATACGAGCAGTACTTC
clone size: many; J gene: TRBJ1-1; V gene: TRBV7-9; D gene: -; CDR3 protein: CASSLGVAGTEAFF; CDR3 DNA: TGTGCCAGCAGCTTAGGTGTTGCGGGAACTGAAGCTTTCTTT
clone size: many; J gene: TRBJ2-7; V gene: TRBV20-1; D gene: -; CDR3 protein: CSAPQEGTYEQYF; CDR3 DNA: TGCAGTGCTCCCCAGGAGGGAACCTACGAGCAGTACTTC
clone size: many; J gene: TRBJ1-3; V gene: TRBV12-3/TRBV12-4; D gene: -; CDR3 protein: CASSLGTPRAGNTIYF; CDR3 DNA: TGTGCCAGCAGTTTAGGGACCCCCCGGGCTGGAAACACCATATATTTT
clone size: many; J gene: TRBJ1-2; V gene: TRBV5-1; D gene: -; CDR3 protein: CASRVGDKNYGYTF; CDR3 DNA: TGCGCCAGCAGAGTGGGAGATAAGAACTATGGCTACACCTTC
clone size: many; J gene: TRBJ1-2; V gene: TRBV6-1; D gene: TRBD1; CDR3 protein: CASRLLDTPGQAYGYTF; CDR3 DNA: TGTGCCAGCAGACTACTTGACACGCCTGGACAGGCATATGGCTACACCTTC
clone size: -; J gene: TRBJ2-5; V gene: TRBV12-3/TRBV12-4; D gene: -; CDR3 protein: CATRKGSETQYF; CDR3 DNA: TGTGCCACCAGAAAGGGCTCAGAGACCCAGTACTTC
clone size: -; J gene: TRBJ2-2; V gene: TRBV10-3; D gene: TRBD2; CDR3 protein: CAINNGLAGVVTGELFF; CDR3 DNA: TGTGCCATCAACAATGGACTAGCGGGAGTGGTCACCGGGGAGCTGTTTTTT
clone size: few; J gene: TRBJ1-2; V gene: TRBV14; D gene: -; CDR3 protein: CASSQDVGEGGYTF; CDR3 DNA: TGTGCCAGCAGCCAAGATGTCGGGGAAGGCGGCTACACCTTC
clone size: few; J gene: TRBJ2-5; V gene: TRBV10-3; D gene: -; CDR3 protein: CAISDGQIQETQYF; CDR3 DNA: TGTGCCATCAGTGACGGACAGATACAAGAGACCCAGTACTTC
clone size: many; J gene: TRBJ2-5; V gene: TRBV19; D gene: -; CDR3 protein: CASNFPGLLRTTQETQYF; CDR3 DNA: TGTGCCAGTAACTTCCCTGGGCTCCTCCGGACAACTCAAGAGACCCAGTACTTC
clone size: many; J gene: TRBJ2-2; V gene: TRBV11-2; D gene: TRBD2; CDR3 protein: CASSPPGTRTNTGELFF; CDR3 DNA: TGTGCCAGCAGCCCCCCCGGGACTAGGACGAACACCGGGGAGCTGTTTTTT
clone size: many; J gene: TRBJ2-7; V gene: TRBV27; D gene: -; CDR3 protein: CASSFNSAYSYEQYF; CDR3 DNA: TGTGCCAGCAGTTTCAATAGCGCTTACTCCTACGAGCAGTACTTC
clone size: few; J gene: TRBJ2-5; V gene: TRBV5-1; D gene: -; CDR3 protein: CASSVGQLTATETQYF; CDR3 DNA: TGCGCCAGCAGCGTCGGCCAGTTAACAGCGACGGAGACCCAGTACTTC
clone size: many; J gene: TRBJ1-1; V gene: TRBV19; D gene: -; CDR3 protein: CASRWQLGGNTEAFF; CDR3 DNA: TGTGCCAGTAGGTGGCAATTGGGCGGGAACACTGAAGCTTTCTTT
clone size: many; J gene: TRBJ2-7; V gene: TRBV6-1; D gene: TRBD1; CDR3 protein: CASSPYRGTGGEQYF; CDR3 DNA: TGTGCCAGCAGCCCGTATCGCGGGACAGGGGGCGAGCAGTACTTC
clone size: few; J gene: TRBJ1-3; V gene: TRBV11-2; D gene: TRBD1; CDR3 protein: CASSLTGTAFSGNTIYF; CDR3 DNA: TGTGCCAGCAGCCTGACCGGGACAGCCTTCTCTGGAAACACCATATATTTT
clone size: many; J gene: TRBJ2-5; V gene: TRBV6-2/TRBV6-3; D gene: -; CDR3 protein: CASSPPVMSNQETQYF; CDR3 DNA: TGTGCCAGCAGCCCCCCCGTGATGAGCAACCAAGAGACCCAGTACTTC
clone size: -; J gene: TRBJ2-7; V gene: TRBV28; D gene: -; CDR3 protein: CATLRSEPTYEQYF; CDR3 DNA: TGTGCCACCCTAAGGAGTGAGCCAACCTACGAGCAGTACTTC
clone size: many; J gene: TRBJ1-6; V gene: TRBV5-6; D gene: TRBD1; CDR3 protein: CASSSEDRGRVSPLHF; CDR3 DNA: TGTGCCAGCAGCTCAGAGGACAGGGGACGGGTCTCACCCCTCCACTTT
clone size: many; J gene: TRBJ2-7; V gene: TRBV6-4; D gene: TRBD1; CDR3 protein: CASSDPHPDRGTPYEQYF; CDR3 DNA: TGTGCCAGCAGTGACCCGCACCCGGACAGGGGCACCCCCTACGAGCAGTACTTC
clone size: many; J gene: TRBJ2-5; V gene: TRBV4-1; D gene: TRBD2; CDR3 protein: CASSQGSTSGSIETQYF; CDR3 DNA: TGCGCCAGCAGCCAAGGAAGTACTAGCGGGAGTATCGAGACCCAGTACTTC
clone size: few; J gene: TRBJ1-2; V gene: TRBV19; D gene: -; CDR3 protein: CASSSRVTGKFNYGYTF; CDR3 DNA: TGTGCCAGTAGTTCTCGGGTGACAGGAAAATTTAACTATGGCTACACCTTC
clone size: -; J gene: TRBJ1-2; V gene: TRBV2; D gene: -; CDR3 protein: CASSDWQGRYGYTF; CDR3 DNA: TGTGCCAGCAGTGACTGGCAGGGGCGCTATGGCTACACCTTC
clone size: many; J gene: TRBJ2-5; V gene: TRBV10-3; D gene: TRBD2; CDR3 protein: CAISERGGSETQYF; CDR3 DNA: TGTGCCATCAGTGAGCGGGGGGGCTCGGAGACCCAGTACTTC
clone size: many; J gene: TRBJ1-1; V gene: TRBV2; D gene: -; CDR3 protein: CASSESLHTNTEAFF; CDR3 DNA: TGTGCCAGCAGTGAAAGCTTACATACGAACACTGAAGCTTTCTTT
clone size: many; J gene: TRBJ2-5; V gene: TRBV7-3; D gene: -; CDR3 protein: CASSLTVQETQYF; CDR3 DNA: TGTGCCAGCAGCCTGACAGTCCAAGAGACCCAGTACTTC
clone size: many; J gene: TRBJ1-1; V gene: TRBV30; D gene: -; CDR3 protein: CAWEGGREAFF; CDR3 DNA: TGTGCCTGGGAGGGGGGGCGCGAAGCTTTCTTT
clone size: many; J gene: TRBJ1-1; V gene: TRBV4-1; D gene: -; CDR3 protein: CASSPFLEPNTEAFF; CDR3 DNA: TGCGCCAGCAGCCCCTTCCTCGAGCCTAACACTGAAGCTTTCTTT
clone size: many; J gene: TRBJ2-7; V gene: TRBV28; D gene: TRBD1; CDR3 protein: CASVPLGQGLNEQYF; CDR3 DNA: TGTGCCAGCGTTCCTTTGGGACAGGGTCTGAACGAGCAGTACTTC
clone size: many; J gene: TRBJ2-7; V gene: TRBV11-2; D gene: -; CDR3 protein: CASSMGRIYEQYF; CDR3 DNA: TGTGCCAGCAGCATGGGGCGGATCTACGAGCAGTACTTC
clone size: many; J gene: TRBJ2-1; V gene: TRBV30; D gene: -; CDR3 protein: CAWISGHAYNEQFF; CDR3 DNA: TGTGCCTGGATTAGCGGTCATGCCTACAATGAGCAGTTCTTC
clone size: -; J gene: TRBJ2-5; V gene: TRBV30; D gene: -; CDR3 protein: CAWGTSGQETQYF; CDR3 DNA: TGTGCCTGGGGGACCTCTGGGCAAGAGACCCAGTACTTC
clone size: many; J gene: TRBJ1-5; V gene: TRBV5-1; D gene: -; CDR3 protein: CARMSNGTNNQPQHF; CDR3 DNA: TGCGCCAGGATGAGCAACGGGACGAACAATCAGCCCCAGCATTTT
clone size: many; J gene: TRBJ2-7; V gene: TRBV12-3/TRBV12-4; D gene: TRBD2; CDR3 protein: CASRREGFEQYF; CDR3 DNA: TGTGCCAGCCGGCGGGAGGGCTTCGAGCAGTACTTC
clone size: once; J gene: TRBJ2-2; V gene: TRBV5-1; D gene: -; CDR3 protein: CASSPLTETNTGELFF; CDR3 DNA: TGCGCCAGCAGCCCCTTGACAGAGACGAACACCGGGGAGCTGTTTTTT
clone size: -; J gene: TRBJ2-5; V gene: TRBV20-1; D gene: -; CDR3 protein: CSAVRQGLQETQYF; CDR3 DNA: TGCAGTGCTGTCAGACAGGGACTCCAAGAGACCCAGTACTTC
clone size: many; J gene: TRBJ1-2; V gene: TRBV27; D gene: -; CDR3 protein: CASSFLDNYGYTF; CDR3 DNA: TGTGCCAGCAGTTTCCTGGACAACTATGGCTACACCTTC
clone size: many; J gene: TRBJ1-5; V gene: TRBV6-4; D gene: -; CDR3 protein: CASSATGRQPQHF; CDR3 DNA: TGTGCCAGCAGTGCCACAGGGAGGCAGCCCCAGCATTTT
clone size: many; J gene: TRBJ2-5; V gene: TRBV28; D gene: -; CDR3 protein: CATSSDKGNQETQYF; CDR3 DNA: TGTGCCACCAGTTCCGACAAGGGCAACCAAGAGACCCAGTACTTC
clone size: -; J gene: TRBJ2-2; V gene: TRBV10-2; D gene: TRBD2; CDR3 protein: CASSETLGLAGGNTGELCF; CDR3 DNA: TGCGCCAGCAGTGAGACCTTGGGGCTAGCGGGCGGTAACACCGGGGAGCTGTGTTTT
clone size: -; J gene: TRBJ2-2; V gene: TRBV6-4; D gene: -; CDR3 protein: CASRDGFIGGYTGELFF; CDR3 DNA: TGTGCCAGCAGGGACGGATTTATTGGGGGGTACACCGGGGAGCTGTTTTTT
clone size: -; J gene: TRBJ1-2; V gene: TRBV20-1; D gene: -; CDR3 protein: CSARDGRAPYGYTF; CDR3 DNA: TGCAGTGCTAGAGATGGGAGGGCCCCTTATGGCTACACCTTC
clone size: few; J gene: TRBJ2-2; V gene: TRBV6-5; D gene: -; CDR3 protein: CAGSYYSETNTGELFF; CDR3 DNA: TGTGCCGGCAGTTACTATTCAGAGACGAACACCGGGGAGCTGTTTTTT
clone size: many; J gene: TRBJ2-7; V gene: TRBV20-1; D gene: TRBD1; CDR3 protein: CSARETGGGTYEQYF; CDR3 DNA: TGCAGTGCTAGAGAGACAGGGGGCGGTACCTACGAGCAGTACTTC
clone size: many; J gene: TRBJ2-5; V gene: TRBV20-1; D gene: -; CDR3 protein: CSASNRGGTETQYF; CDR3 DNA: TGCAGTGCTAGTAACCGTGGGGGAACGGAGACCCAGTACTTC